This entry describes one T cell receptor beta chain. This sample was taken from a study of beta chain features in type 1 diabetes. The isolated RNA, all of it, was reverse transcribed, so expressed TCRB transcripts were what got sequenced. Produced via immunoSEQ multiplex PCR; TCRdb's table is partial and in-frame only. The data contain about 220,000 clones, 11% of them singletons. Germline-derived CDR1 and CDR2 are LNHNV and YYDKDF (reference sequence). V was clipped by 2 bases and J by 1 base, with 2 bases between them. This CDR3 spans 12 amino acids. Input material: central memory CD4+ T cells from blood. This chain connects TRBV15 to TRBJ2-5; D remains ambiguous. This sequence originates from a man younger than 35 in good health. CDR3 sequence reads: CATSRFQETQYF. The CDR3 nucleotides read TGTGCCACCAGCAGATTCCAAGAGACCCAGTACTTC.